This T cell receptor (beta chain) was recovered during a study of CD8 T cells in ankylosing spondylitis. Quantitative barcoded 5'-RACE was used to prepare TCR beta libraries. TCRdb called the 5' RACE reads again in MiXCR, with one record for every CDR3 protein. The sample yields about 360,000 distinct CDR3 sequences, 20% seen once. Whole-study findings and limits: Prior work had noted some motif variants in reactive arthritis blood and synovial fluid.

This clonotype was detected only a few times. The antigen remains unidentified. V gave up 5 bases and J gave up 6 bases, with 14 bases separating them. Germline CDR1 reads SEHNR; CDR2 reads FQNEAQ (reference sequence). The CDR3 runs 13 residues. This receptor was identified in a male donor with ankylosing spondylitis or in good health (not recorded which). The specimen sequenced was blood, either unsorted or a sorted T cell fraction (not recorded which). The genes are TRBV7-9 and TRBJ2-7, with D uncertain. CDR3 coding DNA: TGTGCCAGCAGCAGCCCTAGGGTTGGCGAGCAGTACTTC. This codes for CASSSPRVGEQYF. The whole variable domain, remainder taken from reference TRBV7-9 and TRBJ2-7, is DTGVSQNPRHKITKRGQNVTFRCDPISEHNRLYWYRQTLGQGPEFLTYFQNEAQLEKSRLLSDRFSAERPKGSFSTLEIQRTEQGDSAMYLCASSSPRVGEQYFGPGTRLTVT.